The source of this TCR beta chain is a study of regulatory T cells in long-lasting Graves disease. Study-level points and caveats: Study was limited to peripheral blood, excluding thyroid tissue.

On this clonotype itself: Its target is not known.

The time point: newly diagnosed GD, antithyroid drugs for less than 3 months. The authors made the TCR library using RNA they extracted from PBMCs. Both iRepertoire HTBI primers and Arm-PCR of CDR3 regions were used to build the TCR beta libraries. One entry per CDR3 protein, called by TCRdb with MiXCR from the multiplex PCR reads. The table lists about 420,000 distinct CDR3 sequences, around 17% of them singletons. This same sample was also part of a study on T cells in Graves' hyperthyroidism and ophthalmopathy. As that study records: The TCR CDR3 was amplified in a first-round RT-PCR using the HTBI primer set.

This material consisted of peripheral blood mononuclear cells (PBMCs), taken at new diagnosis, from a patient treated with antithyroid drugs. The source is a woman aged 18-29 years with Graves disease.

This CDR3 reads CASSIGDRLNTEAFF. As DNA, the CDR3 is TGTGCCAGTAGTATAGGTGACAGGCTGAACACTGAAGCTTTCTTT. The gene calls are TRBV19 and TRBJ1-1, with a tentative D call TRBD1 (6 bases). The germline V gene encodes CDR1 LNHDA and CDR2 SQIVND (reference sequence). V shed 1 base and J shed 0 bases, with 9 bases lying between them. This CDR3 has 15 amino acids.